The present TCR beta chain was sequenced within a study of vaccination and CD4 T cells after COVID-19. Turning to the study itself: The convalescents were made up of six males and four females, two of whom were Hispanic. Each person enrolled got two BNT162b2 or mRNA-1273 vaccine doses. The cells in question were stimulated using overlapping spike peptides derived from SARS-CoV-2, HCoV-NL63, HCoV-OC43 and HCoV-229E.

Study-wide results and limits: A median of around 90% of reactive clones, in convalescent patients, became evident only post-vaccination.

The germline gives CDR1 MDHEN, CDR2 SYDVKM. The CDR3 extends over 15 amino acids. V lost 3 bases, J lost 1 base, and 10 bases lay in between. Treatment in this sample: approximately nine-day PBMC culture with coronavirus spike peptide pools or control peptides (ViraFEST assay). Sequenced with the Oncomine TCR Beta short-read assay was DNA taken from cultured CD4+ T cells. TCRdb redid the calling of the PCR reads with MiXCR, one entry per CDR3 protein. The table records 20,000 to 30,000 distinct CDR3 sequences, 50% to 75% of them present only once. This clonotype was picked up a small number of times. Its antigen is undetermined.

This receptor was obtained from a human donor who had recovered from COVID-19. The sequencing input was CD4+ T cells from blood, cultured in vitro. The chain recombines TRBV28 with TRBJ1-3; TRBD1 is a possible D gene (6 bases). CDR3 nucleotide sequence: TGTGCCAGCAGTTTGATAGGGGGTTCTGGAAACACCATATATTTT. This translates into CASSLIGGSGNTIYF.